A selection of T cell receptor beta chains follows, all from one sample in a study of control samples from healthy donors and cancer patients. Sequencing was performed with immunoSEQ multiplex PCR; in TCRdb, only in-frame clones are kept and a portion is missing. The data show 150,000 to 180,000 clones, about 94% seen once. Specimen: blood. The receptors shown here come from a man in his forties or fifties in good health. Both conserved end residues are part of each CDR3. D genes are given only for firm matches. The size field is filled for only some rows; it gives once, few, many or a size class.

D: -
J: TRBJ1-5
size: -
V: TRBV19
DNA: TGTGCCAGTAGCTGGACAGGCAATCAGCCCCAGCATTTT
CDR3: CASSWTGNQPQHF

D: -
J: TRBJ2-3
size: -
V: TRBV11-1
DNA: TGTGCCAGCAGCTTAGTAAGGGCGGATACGCAGTATTTT
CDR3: CASSLVRADTQYF

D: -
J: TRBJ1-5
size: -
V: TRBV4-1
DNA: TGCGCCAGCAGCCAAGATCAGGGGTCGTGGGCCCAGCATTTT
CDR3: CASSQDQGSWAQHF

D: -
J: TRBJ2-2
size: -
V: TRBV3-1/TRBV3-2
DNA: TGTGCCAGCAGCCAGCGGGGTCCGAACACCGGGGAGCTGTTTTTT
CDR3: CASSQRGPNTGELFF

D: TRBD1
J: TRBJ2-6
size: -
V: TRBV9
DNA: TGTGCCAGCAGCCTCCCCGGGACAGGGGGAGCTGGGGCCAACGTCCTGACTTTC
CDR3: CASSLPGTGGAGANVLTF

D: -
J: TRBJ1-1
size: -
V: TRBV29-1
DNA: TGCAGCGCCTGCCATGCGGCGATGAACACTGAAGCTTTCTTT
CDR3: CSACHAAMNTEAFF

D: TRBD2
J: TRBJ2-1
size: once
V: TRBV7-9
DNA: TGTGCCAGCAGCTTAGTAGCTAGCGGGGGGTACAATGAGCAGTTCTTC
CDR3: CASSLVASGGYNEQFF

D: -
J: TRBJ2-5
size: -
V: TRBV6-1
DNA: TGTGCCAGCAGTGATCGACCGGCCCTCGGGCAAGAGACCCAGTACTTC
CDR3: CASSDRPALGQETQYF

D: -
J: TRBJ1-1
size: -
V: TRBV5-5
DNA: TGTGCCAGCAGCTTGGGGTTAGGAAGGACTGAAGCTTTCTTT
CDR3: CASSLGLGRTEAFF

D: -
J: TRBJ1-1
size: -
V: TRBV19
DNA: TGTGCCAGTAGTATGGGGGGGATTTTGGACACTGAAGCTTTCTTT
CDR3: CASSMGGILDTEAFF

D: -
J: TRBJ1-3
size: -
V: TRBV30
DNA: TGTGCCTGGAGTGTAGGGTCCCCTGGAAACACCATATATTTT
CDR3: CAWSVGSPGNTIYF

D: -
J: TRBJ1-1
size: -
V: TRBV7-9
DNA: TGTGCCAGCAGCTTAGCGCAGGGTGGGACTGAAGCTTTCTTT
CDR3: CASSLAQGGTEAFF

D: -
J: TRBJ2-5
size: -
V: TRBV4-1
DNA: TGCGCCAGCAGCCAAGATCTTGGGGAGGAGACCCAGTACTTC
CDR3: CASSQDLGEETQYF

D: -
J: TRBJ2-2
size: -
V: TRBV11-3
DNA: TGTGCCAGCAGCAACAGGGACACCGGGGAGCTGTTTTTT
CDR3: CASSNRDTGELFF

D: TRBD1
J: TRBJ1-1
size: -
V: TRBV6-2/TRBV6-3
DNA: TGTGCCAGCAGTTACAGGAGACAGGGATCGGACACTGAAGCTTTCTTT
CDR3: CASSYRRQGSDTEAFF

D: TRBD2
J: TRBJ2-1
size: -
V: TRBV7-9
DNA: TGTGCCAGCTCCGCGGGGGGTTTAGGGAATGAGCAGTTCTTC
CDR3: CASSAGGLGNEQFF

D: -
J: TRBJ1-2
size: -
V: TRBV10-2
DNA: TGCGCCAGCAGTGAGTCGGACAAGACCTATGGCTACACCTTC
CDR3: CASSESDKTYGYTF

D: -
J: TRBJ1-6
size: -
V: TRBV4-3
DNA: TGCGCCAGCAGCCAAGCAGTGGCCAATTCACCCCTCCACTTT
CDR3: CASSQAVANSPLHF

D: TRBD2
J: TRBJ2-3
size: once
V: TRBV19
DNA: TGTGCCAGTAGGACTAGCGGGGGGGCCAAAGATACGCAGTATTTT
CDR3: CASRTSGGAKDTQYF

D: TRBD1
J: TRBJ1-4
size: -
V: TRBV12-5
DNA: TGTGCTAGTGGTTTAGTCAGGGGGCGAAATATTGGAGAAAAACTGTTTTTT
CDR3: CASGLVRGRNIGEKLFF

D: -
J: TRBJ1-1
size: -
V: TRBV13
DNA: TGTGCCAGCAGCCTAGACCCGGGGACTGAAGCTTTCTTT
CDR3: CASSLDPGTEAFF

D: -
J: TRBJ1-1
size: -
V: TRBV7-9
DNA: TGTGCCAGCAGCTCTGGGGCCATCGGGAGGACTGAAGCTTTCTTT
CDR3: CASSSGAIGRTEAFF

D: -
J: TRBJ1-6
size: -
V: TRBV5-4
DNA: TGTGCCAGCTCTTCTGCGGCGCCACTGGGAAATTCACCCCTCCACTTT
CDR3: CASSSAAPLGNSPLHF

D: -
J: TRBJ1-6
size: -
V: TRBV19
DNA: TGTGCCAGTAGTTGGACGACACAAACCCATTCACCCCTCCACTTT
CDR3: CASSWTTQTHSPLHF

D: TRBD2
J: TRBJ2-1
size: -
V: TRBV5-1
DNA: TGCGCCAGCAGCCCGACTAGCGGGGGGCAGGATGAGCAGTTCTTC
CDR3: CASSPTSGGQDEQFF

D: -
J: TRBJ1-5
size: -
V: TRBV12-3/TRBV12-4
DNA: TGTGCCAGCAGCCTTGTGACAGTTCAGCCCCAGCATTTT
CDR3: CASSLVTVQPQHF

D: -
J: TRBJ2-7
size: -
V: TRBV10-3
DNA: TGTGCCATCAGGGGGGGCAGCTACGAGCAGTACTTC
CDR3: CAIRGGSYEQYF

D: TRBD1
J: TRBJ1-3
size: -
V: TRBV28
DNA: TGTGCCAGCAGACTCTACAGGGGGCGAGACACCATATATTTT
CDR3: CASRLYRGRDTIYF

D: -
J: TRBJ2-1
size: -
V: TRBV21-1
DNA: TGTGCCAGCAGCATGAACCGGGGGGTAAATGAGCAGTTCTTC
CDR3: CASSMNRGVNEQFF

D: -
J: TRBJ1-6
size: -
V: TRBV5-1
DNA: TGCGCCAGCAGCTTTCAGGCTGGAACAAATTCACCCCTCCACTTT
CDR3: CASSFQAGTNSPLHF

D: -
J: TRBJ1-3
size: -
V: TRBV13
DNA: TGTGCCAGCAGCTTAAGGGGGGTGTCCTCTGGAAACACCATATATTTT
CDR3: CASSLRGVSSGNTIYF

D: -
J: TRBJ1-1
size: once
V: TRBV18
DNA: TGTGCCAGCTCACCCGAAAGAGGGTACACTGAAGCTTTCTTT
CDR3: CASSPERGYTEAFF

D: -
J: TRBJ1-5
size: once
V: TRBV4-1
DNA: TGCGCCAGCAGCCAATTACAGGGAAGCCAGCCCCAGCATTTT
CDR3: CASSQLQGSQPQHF

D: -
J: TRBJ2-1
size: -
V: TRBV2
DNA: TGTGCCAGCAGGGGCGGCCCCAAATGGTGGGATGAGCAGTTCTTC
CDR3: CASRGGPKWWDEQFF

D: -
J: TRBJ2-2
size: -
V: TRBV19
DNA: TGTGCCAGTAGTATCGGGCAGGGGATGTCCGGGGAGCTGTTTTTT
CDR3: CASSIGQGMSGELFF

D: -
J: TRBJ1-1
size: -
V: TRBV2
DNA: TGTGCCAGCAGTGAGTGGGTAGGCACTGAAGCTTTCTTT
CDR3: CASSEWVGTEAFF

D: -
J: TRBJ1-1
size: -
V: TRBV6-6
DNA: TGTGCCAGCAGTTACTCGAAGGCCCAGGAAGCTTTCTTT
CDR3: CASSYSKAQEAFF

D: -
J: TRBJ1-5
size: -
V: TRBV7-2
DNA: TGTGCCAGCAGCGTCTCTCCGGGGAATCGGCCCCAGCATTTT
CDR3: CASSVSPGNRPQHF

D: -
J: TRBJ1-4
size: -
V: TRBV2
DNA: TGTGCCAGCAGTGATGGTTGGGAAAAACTGTTTTTT
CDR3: CASSDGWEKLFF

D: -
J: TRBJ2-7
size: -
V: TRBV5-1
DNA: TGCGCCAGCAGCTTGGAGCAATGGACGGTCTCCTACGAGCAGTACTTC
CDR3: CASSLEQWTVSYEQYF

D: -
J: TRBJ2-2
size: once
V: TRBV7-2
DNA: TGTGCCACTCGGACGGTGAACACCGGGGAGCTGTTTTTT
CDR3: CATRTVNTGELFF

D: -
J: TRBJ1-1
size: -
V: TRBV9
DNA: TGTGCCAGCAGCCGCCTGGGGACCAGTGAAGCTTTCTTT
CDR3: CASSRLGTSEAFF

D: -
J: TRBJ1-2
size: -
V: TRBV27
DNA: TGTGCCAGCGGAAGAAGGGAGGGCTACACCTTC
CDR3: CASGRREGYTF

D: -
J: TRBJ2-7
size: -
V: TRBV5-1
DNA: TGCGCCAGCAGCTTGGGGACCGGGATCGGGGAGCAGTACTTC
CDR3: CASSLGTGIGEQYF

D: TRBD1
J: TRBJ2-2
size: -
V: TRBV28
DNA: TGTGCCAGCAGTGCACCGGGACAGGGACACACCGGGGAGCTGTTTTTT
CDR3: CASSAPGQGHTGELFF

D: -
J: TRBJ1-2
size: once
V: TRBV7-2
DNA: TGTGCCAGCACCTTAGGCAGAAACTATGGCTACACCTTC
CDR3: CASTLGRNYGYTF

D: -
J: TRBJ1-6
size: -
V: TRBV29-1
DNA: TGCAGCGTCGCCCAGTGGGCTAATTCACCCCTCCACTTT
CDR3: CSVAQWANSPLHF

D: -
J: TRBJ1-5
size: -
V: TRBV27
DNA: TGTGCCAGCAGTTTATACTCCACCGACAATCAGCCCCAGCATTTT
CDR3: CASSLYSTDNQPQHF

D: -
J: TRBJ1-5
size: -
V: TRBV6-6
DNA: TGTGCCAGCAGTTTAGACCCAGGGCCCCAGCATTTT
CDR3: CASSLDPGPQHF

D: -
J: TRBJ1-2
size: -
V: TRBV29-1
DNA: TGCAGCGTTGAAGACCCCGGGTATGGCGGCTACACCTTC
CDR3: CSVEDPGYGGYTF

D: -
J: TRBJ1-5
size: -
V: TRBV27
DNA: TGTGCCAGCAGTTTTAATGGACGGCCTCAGCATTTT
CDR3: CASSFNGRPQHF

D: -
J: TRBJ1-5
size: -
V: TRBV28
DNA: TGTGCCAGCAGCCCCTCCTGGGGGGCCGGTAGACAGCCCCAGCATTTT
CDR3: CASSPSWGAGRQPQHF

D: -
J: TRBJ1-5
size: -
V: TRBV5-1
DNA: TGCGCCAGCAGCTTGACCGGAAATCAGCCCCAGCATTTT
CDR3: CASSLTGNQPQHF

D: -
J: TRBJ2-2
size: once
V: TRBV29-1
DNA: TGCAGCGTTGAAGGGGCAGGCGCGAACACCGGGGAGCTGTTTTTT
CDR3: CSVEGAGANTGELFF

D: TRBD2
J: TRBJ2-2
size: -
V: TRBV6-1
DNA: TGTGCCAGCAGTGAGTCACTAGCGGGGGAGGCCGGGGAGCTGTTTTTT
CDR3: CASSESLAGEAGELFF

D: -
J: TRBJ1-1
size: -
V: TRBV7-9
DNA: TGTGCCAGCAGCCAGCAAGGGGACGCTTTCTTT
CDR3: CASSQQGDAFF

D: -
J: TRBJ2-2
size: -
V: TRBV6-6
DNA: TGTGCCAGCAGCGGCCGCGGGGGCGGTACCGGGGAGCTGTTTTTT
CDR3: CASSGRGGGTGELFF